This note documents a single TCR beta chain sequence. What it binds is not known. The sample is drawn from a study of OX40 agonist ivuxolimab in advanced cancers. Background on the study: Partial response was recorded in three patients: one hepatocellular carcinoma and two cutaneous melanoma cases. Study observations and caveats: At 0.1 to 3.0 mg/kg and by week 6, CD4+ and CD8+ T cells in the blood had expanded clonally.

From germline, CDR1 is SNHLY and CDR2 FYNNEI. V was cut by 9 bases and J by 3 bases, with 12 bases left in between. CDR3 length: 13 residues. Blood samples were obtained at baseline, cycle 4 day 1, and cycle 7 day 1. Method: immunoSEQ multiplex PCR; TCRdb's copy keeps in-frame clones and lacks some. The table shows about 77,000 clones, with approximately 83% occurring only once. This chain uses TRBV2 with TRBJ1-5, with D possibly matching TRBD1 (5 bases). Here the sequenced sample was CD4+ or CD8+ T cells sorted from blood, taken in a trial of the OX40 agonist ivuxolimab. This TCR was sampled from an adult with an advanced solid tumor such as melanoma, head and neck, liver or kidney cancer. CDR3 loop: CASGRENNQPQHF. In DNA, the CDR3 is TGTGCCAGTGGCAGGGAAAACAATCAGCCCCAGCATTTT.